The sequence of this TCR beta chain was determined in a study of T cells after yellow fever vaccination. Study-level background: Each low-cell-number fraction was prepared by means of SMART-Seq v4 Ultra Low Input.

TCRdb re-called the 5' RACE reads with MiXCR, one entry per CDR3 protein. This table has about 300,000 distinct CDR3 sequences, 6.8% appearing once. Trimming shortened V by 5 bases and J by 8 bases, and 12 bases separated the two germline ends. CDR1 LGHDT and CDR2 YNNKEL come from the germline V gene (reference sequence). This CDR3 spans 12 amino acids. The origin of this receptor is a man aged 18-30 years who received the YFV17D yellow fever vaccine. This material consisted of PBMCs, taken about 49 days after the first yellow fever vaccination. The genes are TRBV3-1 and TRBJ1-2, with D possibly being TRBD1 (5 bases). The CDR3 sequence: CASSRRGGGYTF. In DNA, the CDR3 is TGTGCCAGCAGCAGGAGGGGAGGGGGCTACACCTTC.